These T cell receptor beta chains were read from a single sample in a study of glioma-infiltrating T cells. In TCRdb, the multiplex PCR reads were re-called with MiXCR into one record per CDR3 protein. This table holds about 93,000 distinct CDR3 sequences, 40% found once. Input material: glioma tissue, nonneoplastic brain tissue, or PBMCs (not recorded which). These receptors originate from a human donor with low-grade glioma or glioblastoma, undergoing nonglioma brain surgery, or in good health (not recorded which). Both conserved end residues are part of each CDR3. A D gene is named only where the DNA matches it firmly. Some rows have no size entry. The others give once, few or many, or a class for an expanded clone.

V gene: TRBV11-2; J gene: TRBJ2-5; D gene: TRBD2; clone size: many; CDR3 DNA: TGTGCCAGCAGCCGCCCCCCGACTAGCAGGGAGACCCAGTACTTC; CDR3 protein: CASSRPPTSRETQYF
V gene: TRBV5-1; J gene: TRBJ1-2; D gene: .; clone size: many; CDR3 DNA: TGCGCCAGCAGTACCGGGACTGGACCGGTTGGCTACACCTTC; CDR3 protein: CASSTGTGPVGYTF
V gene: TRBV6-1; J gene: TRBJ2-7; D gene: TRBD2; clone size: .; CDR3 DNA: TGTGCCAGCAGTGGACCGACGACTAGCGGGGATTGGAGCTCCTACGAGCAGTACTTC; CDR3 protein: CASSGPTTSGDWSSYEQYF
V gene: TRBV6-5; J gene: TRBJ2-1; D gene: TRBD2; clone size: .; CDR3 DNA: TGTGCCAGCAGTTTCGCTAGCGGATTCAATGAGCAGTTCTTC; CDR3 protein: CASSFASGFNEQFF
V gene: TRBV29-1; J gene: TRBJ1-1; D gene: .; clone size: .; CDR3 DNA: TGCAGCGTTGTGTACACTGAAGCTTGCTTT; CDR3 protein: CSVVYTEACF
V gene: TRBV25-1; J gene: TRBJ1-6; D gene: TRBD1; clone size: .; CDR3 DNA: TGTGCCAGCAGTGAATCCAGGGGGCTGGGGAATTCACCCCTCCACTTT; CDR3 protein: CASSESRGLGNSPLHF
V gene: TRBV28; J gene: TRBJ2-1; D gene: .; clone size: many; CDR3 DNA: TGTGCCAGCTTTGGCCGCGTGAGCTCCTACAATGAGCAGTTCTTC; CDR3 protein: CASFGRVSSYNEQFF
V gene: TRBV29-1; J gene: TRBJ1-4; D gene: .; clone size: many; CDR3 DNA: TGCAGCGGATCGGTGGGAGCTAATGAAAAACTGTTTTTT; CDR3 protein: CSGSVGANEKLFF
V gene: TRBV12-3/TRBV12-4; J gene: TRBJ1-1; D gene: .; clone size: many; CDR3 DNA: TGTGCCAGCAGTTTGGGGGGGCGCGTCACTGAAGCTTTCTTT; CDR3 protein: CASSLGGRVTEAFF
V gene: TRBV27; J gene: TRBJ2-1; D gene: TRBD1; clone size: .; CDR3 DNA: TGTGCCAGCAGTATCAGGGGGCGGGGTGAGCAGTTCTTC; CDR3 protein: CASSIRGRGEQFF
V gene: TRBV6-1; J gene: TRBJ1-6; D gene: .; clone size: .; CDR3 DNA: TGTGTCATCAGTGAGGCCGCCAATTCACCCCTCCACTTT; CDR3 protein: CVISEAANSPLHF
V gene: TRBV6-2/TRBV6-3; J gene: TRBJ2-7; D gene: TRBD1; clone size: few; CDR3 DNA: TGCGCCAGCACCTGGGCAGGGGGCTACGAGCAGTACTTC; CDR3 protein: CASTWAGGYEQYF
V gene: TRBV27; J gene: TRBJ2-1; D gene: TRBD2; clone size: many; CDR3 DNA: TGTGCCAGCAGTTTCGCCTGGGGAGGACTAGCGGGAGGGCCGATCAATGAGCAGTTCTTC; CDR3 protein: CASSFAWGGLAGGPINEQFF
V gene: TRBV4-1; J gene: TRBJ1-5; D gene: TRBD1; clone size: many; CDR3 DNA: TGCGCCAGCAGCCAAGACGATTGGGACAGAGGTGGCAATCAGCCCCAGCATTTT; CDR3 protein: CASSQDDWDRGGNQPQHF
V gene: TRBV27; J gene: TRBJ1-2; D gene: .; clone size: many; CDR3 DNA: TGTGCCAGCAGTTTCAGAGGGAGTTCCTATGGCTACACCTTC; CDR3 protein: CASSFRGSSYGYTF
V gene: TRBV5-1; J gene: TRBJ1-1; D gene: .; clone size: many; CDR3 DNA: TGCGCCAGCAGCTCCCCACCGTATACTGAAGCTTTCTTT; CDR3 protein: CASSSPPYTEAFF
V gene: TRBV6-1; J gene: TRBJ2-7; D gene: .; clone size: many; CDR3 DNA: TGTGCCAGCAGTTCCGGGACCCTAAGGTCCTACGAGCAGTACTTC; CDR3 protein: CASSSGTLRSYEQYF
V gene: TRBV7-8; J gene: TRBJ2-5; D gene: TRBD1; clone size: .; CDR3 DNA: TGTGCCAGCAGCTACCGGGGACAGAGGCAAGAGACCCAGTACTTC; CDR3 protein: CASSYRGQRQETQYF
V gene: TRBV19; J gene: TRBJ2-1; D gene: .; clone size: many; CDR3 DNA: TGTGCCAGTAGTATAGACAGTTACAATGAGCAGTTCTTC; CDR3 protein: CASSIDSYNEQFF
V gene: TRBV29-1; J gene: TRBJ1-6; D gene: .; clone size: many; CDR3 DNA: TGCAGCGTGGTACCGACCAAGAGAACCCTCCACTTT; CDR3 protein: CSVVPTKRTLHF
V gene: TRBV12-5; J gene: TRBJ1-3; D gene: .; clone size: many; CDR3 DNA: TGTGCTAGTGGTTTGTTAGGGTACTCTGGAAACACCATATATTTT; CDR3 protein: CASGLLGYSGNTIYF
V gene: TRBV6-1; J gene: TRBJ1-6; D gene: .; clone size: .; CDR3 DNA: TGTGCCAGCGCTGGCAGGGATAATTCACACCTCCATTTT; CDR3 protein: CASAGRDNSHLHF
V gene: TRBV7-6; J gene: TRBJ2-1; D gene: .; clone size: many; CDR3 DNA: TGTGCCAGCAGCTTCTCGGCAACCTACAATGAGCAGTTCTTC; CDR3 protein: CASSFSATYNEQFF
V gene: TRBV5-4; J gene: TRBJ2-1; D gene: .; clone size: many; CDR3 DNA: TGTGCCAGCAGCTTGTCCTACAATGAGCAGTTCTTC; CDR3 protein: CASSLSYNEQFF
V gene: TRBV28; J gene: TRBJ2-2; D gene: TRBD1; clone size: many; CDR3 DNA: TGTGCCAGCAGTCCCACAGGGGACACCGGGGAGCTGTTTTTT; CDR3 protein: CASSPTGDTGELFF
V gene: TRBV6-1; J gene: TRBJ2-3; D gene: TRBD2; clone size: many; CDR3 DNA: TGTGCCAGCAAAAGAACGACTAGCGGGGGTACCACTAGCACAGATACACAGTATTTT; CDR3 protein: CASKRTTSGGTTSTDTQYF
V gene: TRBV5-6; J gene: TRBJ1-2; D gene: .; clone size: .; CDR3 DNA: TGTGCCAGCATCCTACTAGGCAGAAACTATGGCTACACCTTC; CDR3 protein: CASILLGRNYGYTF
V gene: TRBV5-8; J gene: TRBJ1-5; D gene: .; clone size: many; CDR3 DNA: TGTGCCAGCAGCCCGTGGGACAGCAATCAGCCCCAGCATTTT; CDR3 protein: CASSPWDSNQPQHF
V gene: TRBV28; J gene: TRBJ2-1; D gene: TRBD1; clone size: many; CDR3 DNA: TGTGCCACCGCCGGGACAGGGAGAGGCAATGAGCAGTTCTTC; CDR3 protein: CATAGTGRGNEQFF
V gene: TRBV28; J gene: TRBJ2-7; D gene: .; clone size: many; CDR3 DNA: TGTGCCATCACCCTCCCCTCCTACGAGCAGTACTTC; CDR3 protein: CAITLPSYEQYF
V gene: TRBV29-1; J gene: TRBJ2-1; D gene: .; clone size: many; CDR3 DNA: TGCAGCGGCGGGGCAGGGTTCAATGAGCAGTTCTTC; CDR3 protein: CSGGAGFNEQFF
V gene: TRBV5-1; J gene: TRBJ2-1; D gene: .; clone size: many; CDR3 DNA: TGCGCCAGCAGCCCCGGGACCGCGGAGGACAATGAGCAGTTCTTC; CDR3 protein: CASSPGTAEDNEQFF
V gene: TRBV7-9; J gene: TRBJ1-2; D gene: TRBD1; clone size: many; CDR3 DNA: TGTGCCAGCAGCTTACAGGACAGGGAGGCTAACTATGGCTACACCTTC; CDR3 protein: CASSLQDREANYGYTF
V gene: TRBV28; J gene: TRBJ1-1; D gene: .; clone size: many; CDR3 DNA: TGTGCCAGCAGTTCCATGGACAGTCGATACACTGAAGCTTTCTTT; CDR3 protein: CASSSMDSRYTEAFF
V gene: TRBV4-2; J gene: TRBJ1-5; D gene: .; clone size: .; CDR3 DNA: TGTGCCAGCGGAACACACAAGGGCAATCAGACACAGCATTTT; CDR3 protein: CASGTHKGNQTQHF
V gene: TRBV29-1; J gene: TRBJ2-4; D gene: TRBD1; clone size: .; CDR3 DNA: TGCAGCGTTGATAAACAGGGGGATCTCATTCAGTACTTC; CDR3 protein: CSVDKQGDLIQYF
V gene: TRBV2; J gene: TRBJ1-5; D gene: .; clone size: many; CDR3 DNA: TGTGCCAGCACCCAAAGTTTCGCGAGCAATCAGCCCCAGCATTTT; CDR3 protein: CASTQSFASNQPQHF
V gene: TRBV7-6; J gene: TRBJ1-1; D gene: .; clone size: many; CDR3 DNA: TGTGCCAGCAGCTTAGCTGATACTGACGGGACGGAAGCTTTCTTT; CDR3 protein: CASSLADTDGTEAFF
V gene: TRBV28; J gene: TRBJ2-7; D gene: .; clone size: many; CDR3 DNA: TGTGCCAGCAGTTTACGGCGGGGTAGAATCTACGAGCAGTACTTC; CDR3 protein: CASSLRRGRIYEQYF
V gene: TRBV28; J gene: TRBJ2-1; D gene: .; clone size: many; CDR3 DNA: TGTGCCAGCAGTTCGACATTCACCTACAATGAGCAGTTCTTC; CDR3 protein: CASSSTFTYNEQFF
V gene: TRBV5-5; J gene: TRBJ1-1; D gene: .; clone size: many; CDR3 DNA: TGTGCCACTACTATAGGAGGGACCACTGAAGCTTTCTTT; CDR3 protein: CATTIGGTTEAFF
V gene: TRBV2; J gene: TRBJ1-6; D gene: .; clone size: .; CDR3 DNA: TGTGCCATTAGCGGGAATTCACCCCTCCACTTT; CDR3 protein: CAISGNSPLHF
V gene: TRBV28; J gene: TRBJ1-5; D gene: .; clone size: .; CDR3 DNA: TGTGCCAGCAGTTCAGGACATAGCCTTAGCAATCAGCCCCAGCATTTT; CDR3 protein: CASSSGHSLSNQPQHF
V gene: TRBV13; J gene: TRBJ2-2; D gene: .; clone size: few; CDR3 DNA: TGTGCCAGCAGCGTCGGGACCTACACCGGGGAGCTGTTTTTT; CDR3 protein: CASSVGTYTGELFF
V gene: TRBV7-2; J gene: TRBJ2-2; D gene: .; clone size: many; CDR3 DNA: TGTGCCAGCAGCCACCTCCCCGGGGAGCTGTTTTTT; CDR3 protein: CASSHLPGELFF
V gene: TRBV20-1; J gene: TRBJ2-1; D gene: .; clone size: few; CDR3 DNA: TGCAGTGCTAGAGAACGGTTTATGGTCGGATACAATGAGCAGTTCTTC; CDR3 protein: CSARERFMVGYNEQFF
V gene: TRBV28; J gene: TRBJ2-1; D gene: .; clone size: many; CDR3 DNA: TGTGCCAGCAGTTTACGGGGTTTCTACAATGAGCAGTTCTTC; CDR3 protein: CASSLRGFYNEQFF
V gene: TRBV20-1; J gene: TRBJ2-1; D gene: TRBD2; clone size: many; CDR3 DNA: TGCAGTGCCAAGCATAGCGGGAGCTACAATGAGCAGTTCTTC; CDR3 protein: CSAKHSGSYNEQFF
V gene: TRBV20-1; J gene: TRBJ2-5; D gene: TRBD1; clone size: many; CDR3 DNA: TGCAGTGCTAGAACCGGGACAGCTCAAGAGACCCAGTACTTC; CDR3 protein: CSARTGTAQETQYF
V gene: TRBV10-3; J gene: TRBJ2-4; D gene: .; clone size: .; CDR3 DNA: TGTGCCATCAGTGACCAGATCAATCAGCCCCAGTACTTC; CDR3 protein: CAISDQINQPQYF
V gene: TRBV19; J gene: TRBJ2-1; D gene: .; clone size: many; CDR3 DNA: TGTGCCAGTAGTATAGTCGGTTACTACAATGAGCAGTTCTTC; CDR3 protein: CASSIVGYYNEQFF
V gene: TRBV6-1; J gene: TRBJ1-6; D gene: TRBD1; clone size: many; CDR3 DNA: TGTGCCAGCGGAAGTGGACAGGGGGCCGGGTCACCCCTCCACTTT; CDR3 protein: CASGSGQGAGSPLHF
V gene: TRBV5-6; J gene: TRBJ1-2; D gene: .; clone size: .; CDR3 DNA: TGTGCCAGCAGCTTGGGGACCAGCTATGGCTACACCTTC; CDR3 protein: CASSLGTSYGYTF
V gene: TRBV11-3; J gene: TRBJ2-7; D gene: TRBD2; clone size: many; CDR3 DNA: TGTGCCAGCAGCTTAGAAAAAATGGGACTAGCGGGGACCTACGAGCAGTACTTC; CDR3 protein: CASSLEKMGLAGTYEQYF
V gene: TRBV11-2; J gene: TRBJ1-1; D gene: .; clone size: .; CDR3 DNA: TGTGCCAGCAGCTCACAGACTCCGGGCAGGGGTGAGGCTGAAGCTTTCTTT; CDR3 protein: CASSSQTPGRGEAEAFF